This TCR beta chain was sequenced for a study of control samples from healthy donors and cancer patients. Using immunoSEQ multiplex PCR, the repertoire was profiled, and TCRdb retains in-frame clones only, with some absent. The sample records about 160,000 clones, around 94% being singletons. Germline-derived CDR1 and CDR2 are SNHLY and FYNNEI. The J segment lost 8 bases and the V segment lost 6 bases, leaving 6 bases of the junction unmatched. This CDR3 has 14 residues. Only a few counts were recorded for this clone. This TCR derives from a man in his sixties with colorectal cancer. The chain recombines TRBV2 with TRBJ1-6; TRBD1 matches at 8 bases. The specimen was PBMCs. CDR3 residues: CASRRTGIDSPLHF. The CDR3 nucleotides are TGTGCCAGCAGGCGGACAGGGATTGATTCACCCCTCCACTTT.